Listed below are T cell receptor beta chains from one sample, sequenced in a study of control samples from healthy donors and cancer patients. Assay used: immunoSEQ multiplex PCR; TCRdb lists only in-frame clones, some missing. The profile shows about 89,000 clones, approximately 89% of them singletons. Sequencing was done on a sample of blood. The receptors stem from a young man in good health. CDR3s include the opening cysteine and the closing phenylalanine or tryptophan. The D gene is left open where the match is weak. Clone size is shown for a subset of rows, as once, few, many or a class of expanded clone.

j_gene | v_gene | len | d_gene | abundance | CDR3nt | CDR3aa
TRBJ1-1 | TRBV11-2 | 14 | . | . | TGTGCCAGCAGCTTAGTGGCACTGAACACTGAAGCTTTCTTT | CASSLVALNTEAFF
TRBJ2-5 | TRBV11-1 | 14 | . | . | TGTGCCAGCAGCCCTCCGGGGGCAAAAGAGACCCAGTACTTC | CASSPPGAKETQYF
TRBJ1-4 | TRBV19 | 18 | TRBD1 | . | TGTGCCAGTAGTATACGCCCGGGACAGGCGAAGATCAATGAAAAACTGTTTTTT | CASSIRPGQAKINEKLFF
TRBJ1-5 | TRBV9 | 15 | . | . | TGTGCCAGCAGCGTAGATCCCTTAGGCAATCAGCCCCAGCATTTT | CASSVDPLGNQPQHF
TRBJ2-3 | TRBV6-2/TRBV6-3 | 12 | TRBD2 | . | TGTGCCAGCAGTTTTGAGACTAGCGCGCAGTATTTT | CASSFETSAQYF
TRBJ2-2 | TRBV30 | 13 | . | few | TGTGCCTGGAATCGCGGAACCACCGGGGAGCTGTTTTTT | CAWNRGTTGELFF
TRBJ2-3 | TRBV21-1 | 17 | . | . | TGTGCCAGCAGCAAAGCCGCCGGGACAGGGACCACAGATACGCAGTATTTT | CASSKAAGTGTTDTQYF
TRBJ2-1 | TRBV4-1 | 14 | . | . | TGCGCCAGCAGCCAAACCCCGGGTTCCAATGAGCAGTTCTTC | CASSQTPGSNEQFF
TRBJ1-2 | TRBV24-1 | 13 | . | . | TGTGCCACCAGTGGCGGGACCCCATATGGCTACACCTTC | CATSGGTPYGYTF
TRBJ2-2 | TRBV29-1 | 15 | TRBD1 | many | TGCAGCGCCACCCCTCCGGGACAGATCACCGGGGAGCTGTTTTTT | CSATPPGQITGELFF
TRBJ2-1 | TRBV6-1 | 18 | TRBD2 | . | TGTGCCAGCAGTGACCCTAGCGGGGGGCCCAGCTCCTACAATGAGCAGTTCTTC | CASSDPSGGPSSYNEQFF
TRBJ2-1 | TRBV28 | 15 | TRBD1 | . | TGTGCCAGCAGTTTTTCGCAGGGGGCGGGAAATGAGCAGTTCTTC | CASSFSQGAGNEQFF
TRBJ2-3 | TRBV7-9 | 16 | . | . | TGTGCCAGCAGCTTAGAGGTCGGGCTGGGGAGGGATACGCAGTATTTT | CASSLEVGLGRDTQYF